These 29 T cell receptor beta chains were sequenced from one sample in a study of human T cells and chemical hapten exposure. As for time point: patch test 3, about 24 weeks after DPC sensitization. Treatment defined: therapeutic diphenylcyclopropenone sensitization with weekly scalp DPC. TCRdb recomputed calls from the RACE reads with MiXCR, one row per CDR3 protein. The data contain 95,000 to 150,000 distinct CDR3 sequences, roughly 12% of them singletons. The sample in question was whole blood, obtained in connection with sensitization to the hapten diphenylcyclopropenone (DPC). Receptors were obtained from a woman in her fifties or sixties with alopecia areata. Some clones in this sample may be carry-over from other donors' samples.

This clonotype occurred a few times. CDR3 region: CAIDSGGRNTGELFF. The CDR3 nucleotides are TGTGCCATCGATTCAGGGGGGAGGAACACCGGGGAGCTGTTTTTT. The rearrangement joins TRBV2 to TRBJ2-2; TRBD1 might be the D (7 bases). This CDR3 is built from 15 residues. The germline CDR1 and CDR2 sequences are SNHLY and FYNNEI. Trimming cost V 10 bases and J 1 base, with 16 bases left between them.

This clonotype was observed a few times. V gene TRBV7-9 combines with J gene TRBJ1-5, with D tentatively TRBD1 (6 bases). This CDR3 has 14 amino acids. From germline, CDR1 is SEHNR and CDR2 FQNEAQ (reference sequence). Trimming cost V 0 bases and J 4 bases, with 7 bases left between them. The CDR3 is CASSLATGNQPQHF. Written as DNA, the CDR3 is TGTGCCAGCAGCTTAGCTACAGGGAATCAGCCCCAGCATTTT. Drawing the rest from reference TRBV7-9 and TRBJ1-5, the complete variable domain is DTGVSQNPRHKITKRGQNVTFRCDPISEHNRLYWYRQTLGQGPEFLTYFQNEAQLEKSRLLSDRFSAERPKGSFSTLEIQRTEQGDSAMYLCASSLATGNQPQHFGDGTRLSIL.

This sequence joins TRBV5-1 and TRBJ1-6; perhaps TRBD1 as D (6 bases). Deletions cut 3 bases from V and 7 bases from J, with 14 bases between. CDR1 SGHRS and CDR2 YFSETQ come from the germline V gene. This CDR3 comprises 15 residues. The CDR3 reads CASSWGGSGNSPLHF. CDR3 DNA: TGCGCCAGCAGCTGGGGGGGCTCGGGGAATTCACCCCTCCACTTT. Variable domain in full (rest from reference TRBV5-1 and TRBJ1-6): KAGVTQTPRYLIKTRGQQVTLSCSPISGHRSVSWYQQTPGQGLQFLFEYFSETQRNKGNFPGRFSGRQFSNSRSEMNVSTLELGDSALYLCASSWGGSGNSPLHFGNGTRLTVT.

This clonotype was counted only a few times. This chain links TRBV27 with TRBJ1-1, with 9 bases identical to TRBD1. This CDR3 region has 15 residues. Germline loops: CDR1 MNHEY, CDR2 SMNVEV (reference sequence). Trimming took 2 bases from V and 4 from J; bases not matched to a gene: 5. The CDR3 loop reads CASSLRDRVGTEAFF. The CDR3 region has the DNA TGTGCCAGCAGTTTAAGGGACAGGGTGGGCACTGAAGCTTTCTTT.

Many counts were recorded for this clonotype. V is TRBV20-1 and J is TRBJ2-3; D perhaps matches TRBD2 (5 bases). Per the germline V gene, CDR1 is DFQATT and CDR2 is SNEGSKA (reference sequence). Trimming took off 0 bases at V and 0 bases at J, with 16 bases between the two ends. The CDR3 has 17 residues. The CDR3 sequence: CSARDSRAGSSTDTQYF. In nucleotides, the CDR3 is TGCAGTGCTAGAGATTCGAGGGCCGGATCTAGCACAGATACGCAGTATTTT.

V usage is TRBV25-1 and J usage is TRBJ2-7; D is perhaps TRBD2 (6 bases). Germline loops: CDR1 MGHDK, CDR2 SYGVNS. V shed 4 bases and J shed 5 bases, with 12 bases lying between them. The CDR3 consists of 13 residues. The CDR3 DNA reads as TGTGCCAGCAGTGCTAGCGCCATTAACGAGCAGTACTTC. This gives the protein CASSASAINEQYF.

The chain carries TRBV5-1 and TRBJ2-7; 7 bases line up with TRBD2. The CDR3 extends over 11 amino acids. The V gene's germline CDR1 is SGHRS and CDR2 YFSETQ. Trimming cost V 4 bases and J 5 bases; bases outside gene matches: 0. CDR3 nucleotides: TGCGCCAGCAGCCGGGAGGACGAGCAGTACTTC. It translates to CASSREDEQYF.

The CDR3 DNA reads TGTGCCAGCAGCCAAGACGGAGGGTCCGAGACCCAGTACTTC. This gives the protein CASSQDGGSETQYF. The chain uses TRBV4-2 and TRBJ2-5, with D possibly TRBD2 on 6 matching bases. This CDR3 has 14 residues. With 0 bases removed from V and 5 bases from J, the gap between germline ends came to 10 bases. In germline, CDR1 is LGHNA, CDR2 YNFKEQ.

The chain combines TRBV6-1 with TRBJ1-1; D ambiguous. The CDR3 covers 11 residues. V lost 7 bases, J lost 5 bases, and 8 bases lay in between. Germline CDR1 MNHNS, CDR2 SASEGT. Here the CDR3 DNA reads TGTGCCAGCAAAAGGGAGACTGAAGCTTTCTTT. Translation gives CASKRETEAFF.

The rearrangement joins TRBV12-3 or TRBV12-4 to TRBJ1-1, with TRBD1 identical over 7 bases. Trimming took 3 bases from V and 6 from J; bases not matched to a gene: 4. CDR3 length: 13 amino acids. CDR3 residues: CASSFGGQAEAFF. In DNA, the CDR3 is TGTGCCAGCAGTTTCGGTGGACAGGCTGAAGCTTTCTTT.

In this sample, this clonotype turned up a few times. The rearrangement links TRBV24-1 to TRBJ2-3; TRBD2 agrees at 14 bases. The CDR3 runs 16 residues. V dropped 9 bases and J dropped 0; count of bases not matched to a gene: 4. Germline V gives CDR1 KGHDR, CDR2 SFDVKD. The CDR3 DNA reads TGTGCCACCGGGACTAGCGGGGGACCCAGCACAGATACGCAGTATTTT. Translation: CATGTSGGPSTDTQYF.

This chain uses TRBV4-1 with TRBJ2-6; no definite D call. This CDR3 region has 16 residues. With 5 bases removed from V and 4 bases from J, the gap between germline ends came to 15 bases. Germline V CDR1 and CDR2: MGHRA, YSYEKL. Written as DNA, the CDR3 is TGCGCCAGCAGCGGCCCCACAGAGGCCGGGGCCAACGTCCTGACTTTC. This codes for CASSGPTEAGANVLTF.

This clonotype has ten or more counts. The V gene is TRBV20-1, the J gene TRBJ2-7; the D gene is possibly TRBD2 (5 bases). V lost 5 bases and J 7 bases, leaving 24 bases between the germline ends. CDR1 and CDR2 from the germline V gene are DFQATT and SNEGSKA (reference sequence). The CDR3 spans 15 residues. Here the CDR3 DNA reads TGCAGTGCTTACCTGAGGGCATCGGTATTGCGGGAGCAGTACTTC. It encodes CSAYLRASVLREQYF.

The chain links TRBV12-3 or TRBV12-4 to TRBJ1-1; D is uncertain. The CDR3 contains 14 residues. V lost 5 bases and J 1 base, leaving 11 bases between the germline ends. The CDR3: CASSLALGNTEAFF. In nucleotides, the CDR3 is TGTGCCAGCAGTCTCGCCCTGGGGAACACTGAAGCTTTCTTT.

The rearrangement joins TRBV20-1 to TRBJ1-2; D unclear. The CDR3 extends over 9 amino acids. Germline V gives CDR1 DFQATT, CDR2 SNEGSKA (reference sequence). Deletions cut 5 bases from V and 7 bases from J, with 5 bases between. In DNA form, the CDR3 reads TGCAGTGCTTATATTGGCTACACCTTC. It specifies CSAYIGYTF.

This chain joins TRBV7-9 and TRBJ2-4, with TRBD2 matching 9 bases. Germline-derived CDR1 and CDR2 are SEHNR and FQNEAQ (reference sequence). Trimming removed 2 bases from V and 0 bases from J; junction bases left unmatched: 8. The CDR3 extends over 18 amino acids. The CDR3 here is CASSLIGAGGLAKNIQYF. The CDR3 DNA sequence: TGTGCCAGCAGCTTAATCGGAGCGGGGGGTCTAGCCAAAAACATTCAGTACTTC.

Many counts were recorded for this clonotype. The chain uses TRBV29-1 and TRBJ1-4; a possible D gene is TRBD1 (5 bases). V was trimmed by 6 bases and J by 6 bases, leaving 20 bases between them. Germline lookup yields CDR1 SQVTM and CDR2 ANQGSEA. The CDR3 sequence is 15 residues long. CDR3 amino acids: CSVQIPGAVYEKLFF. As DNA, the CDR3 is TGCAGCGTGCAGATCCCCGGGGCGGTTTATGAAAAACTGTTTTTT.

This clonotype was found a few times. The rearrangement joins TRBV10-3 to TRBJ2-2; D is possibly TRBD1 or TRBD2 (5 bases each). This CDR3 is built from 14 residues. V lost 4 bases and J lost 5, with 11 bases in between. Germline V lookup: CDR1 ENHRY, CDR2 SYGVKD. In DNA form, the CDR3 reads TGTGCCATCAGTGGGGACCGTAAGACCGGGGAGCTGTTTTTT. It is translated as CAISGDRKTGELFF.

This clonotype was detected only a few times. The rearrangement links TRBV15 to TRBJ1-5; TRBD1 agrees at 8 bases. The CDR3 runs 13 residues. V shed 11 bases, J shed 7 bases, and the junction held 10 bases outside the gene matches. From germline, CDR1 is LNHNV and CDR2 YYDKDF (reference sequence). The CDR3 protein is CAAGRGLGQPQHF. CDR3 DNA: TGTGCCGCGGGCAGGGGGCTAGGCCAGCCCCAGCATTTT. Supplemented by reference TRBV15 and TRBJ1-5, the full variable domain reads DAMVIQNPRYQVTQFGKPVTLSCSQTLNHNVMYWYQQKSSQAPKLLFHYYDKDFNNEADTPDNFQSRRPNTSFCFLDIRSPGLGDTAMYLCAAGRGLGQPQHFGDGTRLSIL.

V usage is TRBV20-1 and J usage is TRBJ2-7, with 12 bases identical to TRBD2. Germline-derived CDR1 and CDR2 are DFQATT and SNEGSKA (reference sequence). The CDR3 consists of 18 residues. V lost 6 bases to trimming and J lost 9 bases; unmatched junction nucleotides: 24. For the CDR3, the DNA is TGCAGTGCCCCGCCGGCTAGCGGGGGGGAGGGGCTTGGTTTCAGGCAGTACTTC. It translates to CSAPPASGGEGLGFRQYF.

This clonotype came up a few times. V usage is TRBV20-1 and J usage is TRBJ2-7, with 7 bases that match TRBD1. CDR1 and CDR2 from the germline V gene are DFQATT and SNEGSKA (reference sequence). The CDR3 is 13 residues long. The V and J ends lost 7 bases and 4 bases, in that order; junction bases with no gene match: 10. The CDR3 nucleotides are TGCAGTGTCACGACAGGGAGAGAGTACGAGCAGTACTTC. Residues: CSVTTGREYEQYF.

The chain carries TRBV24-1 and TRBJ2-3; TRBD1 is a possible D gene (5 bases). V lost 3 bases, J lost 8 bases, and 11 bases lay in between. The CDR3 runs to 13 residues. The germline V gene encodes CDR1 KGHDR and CDR2 SFDVKD. The CDR3 coding sequence is TGTGCCACCAGTGATCCCGTGCAGGGTACGCAGTATTTT. Translating it yields CATSDPVQGTQYF.

This clonotype has more than one count but fewer than ten. A much larger clone differs from this one at a single base, so this may be a read error. The chain uses TRBV2 and TRBJ2-1, with 7 nucleotides matching TRBD2. Germline V gives CDR1 SNHLY, CDR2 FYNNEI. The CDR3 extends over 16 amino acids. Unmatched junction bases numbered 9, after V lost 4 bases and J lost 3 bases. The CDR3 DNA follows: TGTGCCAGCAGTGCGTCTGTGGGGGGGTACTACAATGAGCAGTTCTTC. Translating it yields CASSASVGGYYNEQFF.

This clonotype was seen ten or more times. This chain uses TRBV7-9 with TRBJ2-7; possible D gene TRBD2, 6 bases. This CDR3 contains 14 residues. Germline V lookup: CDR1 SEHNR, CDR2 FQNEAQ (reference sequence). Trimming pared 6 bases from V and 2 bases from J, leaving 14 bases between. The CDR3 nucleotides read TGTGCCAGCAGAACCGGGGGTAGCGCCTACGAGCAGTACTTC. This translates into CASRTGGSAYEQYF.

This clonotype occurred a few times. The gene calls are TRBV5-1 and TRBJ1-1, with D perhaps TRBD1 (6 bases). V dropped 3 bases and J dropped 1 base, with 10 bases sitting between them. The CDR3 covers 14 residues. Germline V gene data show CDR1 as SGHRS and CDR2 as YFSETQ. The CDR3, as DNA: TGCGCCAGCAGCTCGCTGGACAGGAACACTGAAGCTTTCTTT. The encoded protein is CASSSLDRNTEAFF.

Only a few counts were recorded for this clonotype. The V gene is TRBV7-2, the J gene TRBJ1-5; D unclear. Germline lookup yields CDR1 SGHTA and CDR2 FQGNSA. This CDR3 comprises 15 residues. V lost 0 bases, J lost 0 bases, and 6 bases lay in between. The CDR3, as DNA: TGTGCCAGCAGCTTAGCAGATTTTAGCAATCAGCCCCAGCATTTT. Protein product: CASSLADFSNQPQHF.

The table lists this clonotype with many counts. CDR3 in amino acids: CATGDSSGELFF. DNA of the CDR3: TGTGCCACCGGGGACTCCTCCGGGGAGCTGTTTTTT. The rearrangement joins TRBV24-1 to TRBJ2-2; D possibly corresponds to TRBD2 (6 bases). The CDR3 runs to 12 residues. V was clipped by 9 bases and J by 6 bases, with 10 bases between them. In germline, CDR1 is KGHDR, CDR2 SFDVKD.

Many counts were recorded for this clonotype. This chain connects TRBV4-3 to TRBJ2-1, with TRBD2 as a possible D gene (5 bases). From germline, CDR1 is LGHNA and CDR2 YSLEER. The CDR3 has 16 amino acids. Trimming shortened V by 0 bases and J by 6 bases, and 15 bases separated the two germline ends. CDR3 sequence: CASSQDPGGLLNEQFF. The CDR3 DNA reads TGCGCCAGCAGCCAAGATCCCGGCGGGCTTCTCAATGAGCAGTTCTTC.

This clonotype has a handful of counts. The chain couples TRBV6-5 to TRBJ2-7, with a weak D call TRBD2 (6 bases). Germline V lookup: CDR1 MNHEY, CDR2 SVGAGI. V lost 0 bases and J 2 bases, leaving 8 bases between the germline ends. This CDR3 spans 14 amino acids. The CDR3 DNA follows: TGTGCCAGCAGTTACTCAGGCGGGACCTACGAGCAGTACTTC. Its protein product is CASSYSGGTYEQYF.